The 10 T cell receptor beta chains presented below share a single source sample, sequenced in a study of memory CD4+ T cells and cytomegalovirus serostatus. The sort gate was single viable CD3+CD4+CD8-CD45RO+ cells for memory CD4+ T cells. Clones were read by immunoSEQ multiplex PCR, and TCRdb kept only the in-frame ones, dropping some. The sample has approximately 53,000 clones, 70% to 85% seen once. Sequencing was carried out using memory CD4+ T cells from blood. The receptors come from an adult in good health and CMV-seronegative.

The chain joins TRBV2 to TRBJ1-2, with D possibly matching TRBD1 (6 bases). The V gene lost 3 bases and the J gene lost 7 bases, with 21 bases spanning the gap. From germline, CDR1 is SNHLY and CDR2 FYNNEI. CDR3 length equals 16 residues. The CDR3 loop is CASSEAPGQASGGYTF. The CDR3 DNA reads as TGTGCCAGCAGTGAGGCCCCGGGACAAGCCTCGGGTGGCTACACCTTC.

The chain couples TRBV5-4 to TRBJ2-7, with 8 positions matching TRBD2. The V segment lost 0 bases and the J segment 6 bases; nucleotides outside the gene matches: 11. Germline V gives CDR1 SGHNT, CDR2 YYREEE (reference sequence). The CDR3 runs to 16 residues. In DNA form, the CDR3 reads TGTGCCAGCAGCTTGGGACGGGGGGGCCTATCAGGCGAGCAGTACTTC. Its protein is CASSLGRGGLSGEQYF.

This rearrangement joins TRBV30 to TRBJ1-2, with 7 bases matching TRBD1. CDR1 and CDR2 (germline): GTSNPN, SVGIG (reference sequence). The CDR3 is made up of 13 amino acids. Losses at the gene ends were 2 bases for V and 8 bases for J; bases not matched to a gene: 8. The CDR3 region is CAWSLPGQRGYTF. CDR3 DNA sequence: TGTGCCTGGAGTTTACCGGGACAGAGGGGCTACACCTTC.

The genes are TRBV28 and TRBJ2-7, with unresolved D. The CDR3 totals 13 residues. Germline V gene lookup returns CDR1 MDHEN and CDR2 SYDVKM. Trimming shortened V by 5 bases and J by 2 bases, and 10 bases separated the two germline ends. In DNA, the CDR3 is TGTGCCAGCAGTACTGCCGGTACCTACGAGCAGTACTTC. This translates into CASSTAGTYEQYF.

This chain joins TRBV4-3 and TRBJ1-2; TRBD1 might be the D (5 bases). Per germline, CDR1 LGHNA and CDR2 YSLEER. The CDR3 consists of 15 residues. Trimming stripped 1 base from V and 4 bases from J, with 13 bases between. The CDR3 region is CASSQGNVGGYGYTF. CDR3 bases: TGCGCCAGCAGCCAAGGGAATGTGGGGGGCTATGGCTACACCTTC.

This chain connects TRBV5-1 to TRBJ1-1; the D gene is possibly TRBD1 (6 bases). Germline-derived CDR1 and CDR2 are SGHRS and YFSETQ. There are 14 residues in the CDR3. Trimming pared 2 bases from V and 2 bases from J, leaving 10 bases between. The CDR3 is CASSFARGNTEAFF. Here the CDR3 DNA reads TGCGCCAGCAGCTTCGCCAGGGGTAACACTGAAGCTTTCTTT.

This chain joins TRBV6-1 and TRBJ1-1; perhaps TRBD1 as D (6 bases). Germline V gives CDR1 MNHNS, CDR2 SASEGT. V was pared by 4 bases and J by 4 bases, with 13 bases between. The CDR3 loop spans 14 amino acids. CDR3 loop: CASSVQGYGTEAFF. For the CDR3, the DNA is TGTGCCAGCAGTGTACAGGGATACGGCACTGAAGCTTTCTTT.

The sample holds one count of this clone. The V and J genes are TRBV4-3 and TRBJ1-4; D is uncertain. V was trimmed by 1 base and J by 4 bases, leaving 7 bases between them. The CDR3 is 14 amino acids. From germline, CDR1 is LGHNA and CDR2 YSLEER. The CDR3 spells CASSQGLNNEKLFF. The CDR3 DNA reads as TGCGCCAGCAGCCAAGGGCTGAATAATGAAAAACTGTTTTTT.

The chain has TRBV5-4 and TRBJ2-7, with 11 positions matching TRBD1. CDR3 length: 15 amino acids. The V and J ends lost 0 bases and 3 bases, in that order; junction bases with no gene match: 2. The germline V gene encodes CDR1 SGHNT and CDR2 YYREEE (reference sequence). The CDR3 bases are TGTGCCAGCAGCTTGGAGGGGACAGGGGGCTACGAGCAGTACTTC. Its protein is CASSLEGTGGYEQYF. Full variable domain (missing parts from reference TRBV5-4 and TRBJ2-7): ETGVTQSPTHLIKTRGQQVTLRCSSQSGHNTVSWYQQALGQGPQFIFQYYREEENGRGNFPPRFSGLQFPNYSSELNVNALELDDSALYLCASSLEGTGGYEQYFGPGTRLTVT.

V gene TRBV6-5 combines with J gene TRBJ1-6, with D maybe TRBD1 (5 bases). CDR1 MNHEY and CDR2 SVGAGI come from the germline V gene. The CDR3 has 14 residues. The V gene lost 4 bases and the J gene lost 7 bases, with 11 bases spanning the gap. The CDR3 sequence is CASSFKGMNSPLHF. As DNA, the CDR3 is TGTGCCAGCAGTTTTAAGGGGATGAATTCACCCCTCCACTTT.